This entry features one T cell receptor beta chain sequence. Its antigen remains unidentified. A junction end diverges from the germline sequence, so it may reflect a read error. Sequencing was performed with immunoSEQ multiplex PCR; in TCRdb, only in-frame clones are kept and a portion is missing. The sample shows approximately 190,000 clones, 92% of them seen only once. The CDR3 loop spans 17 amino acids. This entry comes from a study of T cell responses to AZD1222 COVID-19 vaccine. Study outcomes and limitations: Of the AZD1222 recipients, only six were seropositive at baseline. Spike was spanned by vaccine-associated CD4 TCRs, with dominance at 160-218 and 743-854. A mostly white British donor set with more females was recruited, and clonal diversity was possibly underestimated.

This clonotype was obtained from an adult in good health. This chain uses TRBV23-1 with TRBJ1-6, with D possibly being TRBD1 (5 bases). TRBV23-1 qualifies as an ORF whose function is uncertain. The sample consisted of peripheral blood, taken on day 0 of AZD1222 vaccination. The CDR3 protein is CASTQAPPRGRGSPLHF. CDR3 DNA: TGCGCCAGCACTCAAGCCCCCCCCCGGGGCCGAGGGTCACCCCTCCACTTT.